This TCR beta chain was obtained from a study of shared T cell receptors in the human thymus. Produced via immunoSEQ multiplex PCR; TCRdb's table is partial and in-frame only. The table lists around 730,000 clones, approximately 83% of them singletons. In regard to this clone: Other DNA sequences in the same sample also yield this CDR3.

Germline V gene sequence: CDR1 SNHLY, CDR2 FYNNEI. The V segment lost 5 bases and the J segment 11 bases; nucleotides outside the gene matches: 15. The CDR3 is made up of 16 amino acids. The data also belong to a second study, concerning human thymus T cells. That paper notes: Thymus tissue for the work was resected from patients undergoing corrective heart surgery.

Source material: thymocytes. The sequence came from a girl under three years old with a congenital heart defect. The rearrangement links TRBV2 to TRBJ1-5; TRBD1 matches at 10 bases. CDR3 DNA: TGTGCCAGCAGTACCTTGGGACAGGGGACCCCTCGGGCCCAGCATTTT. The encoded protein is CASSTLGQGTPRAQHF. The whole variable domain, filled in from reference TRBV2 and TRBJ1-5, reads EPEVTQTPSHQVTQMGQEVILRCVPISNHLYFYWYRQILGQKVEFLVSFYNNEISEKSEIFDDQFSVERPDGSNFTLKIRSTKLEDSAMYFCASSTLGQGTPRAQHFGDGTRLSIL.